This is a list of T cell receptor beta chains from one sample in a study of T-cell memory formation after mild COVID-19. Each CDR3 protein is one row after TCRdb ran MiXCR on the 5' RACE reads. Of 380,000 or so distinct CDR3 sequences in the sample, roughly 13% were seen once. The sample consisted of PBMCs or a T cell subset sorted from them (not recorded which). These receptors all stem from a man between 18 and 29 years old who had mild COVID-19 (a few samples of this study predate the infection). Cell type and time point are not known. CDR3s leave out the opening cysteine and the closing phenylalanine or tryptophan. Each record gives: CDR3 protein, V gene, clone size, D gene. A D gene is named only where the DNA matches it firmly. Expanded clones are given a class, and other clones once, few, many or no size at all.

cdr3_aa: ASSAALAGGKETQY
v_call: TRBV3-1
clone_size: many
d_call: TRBD2

cdr3_aa: ASARDRTDTQY
v_call: TRBV10-1
clone_size: many
d_call: TRBD1

cdr3_aa: ASSTRTWASGNTIY
v_call: TRBV11-2
clone_size: few
d_call: NA

cdr3_aa: ASSHEFSRNMNYGYT
v_call: TRBV4-3
clone_size: NA
d_call: NA

cdr3_aa: ASSLQGLTYNEQF
v_call: TRBV7-9
clone_size: NA
d_call: NA

cdr3_aa: ASRAILQGLGEETQY
v_call: TRBV6-1
clone_size: few
d_call: TRBD1

cdr3_aa: ASIGQGVYFTDTQY
v_call: TRBV6-6
clone_size: many
d_call: TRBD1

cdr3_aa: ASSNRVEETQY
v_call: TRBV4-1
clone_size: NA
d_call: NA

cdr3_aa: ASSKTATNEKLF
v_call: TRBV2
clone_size: NA
d_call: NA

cdr3_aa: AISLRGQETQY
v_call: TRBV10-3
clone_size: few
d_call: NA

cdr3_aa: ASRPGTAGNTIY
v_call: TRBV6-5
clone_size: few
d_call: TRBD1

cdr3_aa: ASSLISGANTEAF
v_call: TRBV5-1
clone_size: NA
d_call: NA

cdr3_aa: ASSFSGGASY
v_call: TRBV12-3/TRBV12-4
clone_size: many
d_call: TRBD1

cdr3_aa: ASILDSYNEQF
v_call: TRBV7-9
clone_size: few
d_call: NA

cdr3_aa: ASSPIRGIEGYT
v_call: TRBV4-3
clone_size: NA
d_call: NA

cdr3_aa: ASSLALHTPTDTQY
v_call: TRBV7-9
clone_size: NA
d_call: NA

cdr3_aa: ATSDFSGPSDTQY
v_call: TRBV24-1
clone_size: many
d_call: NA

cdr3_aa: ASSFSAGERPWGETQY
v_call: TRBV11-2
clone_size: few
d_call: TRBD2

cdr3_aa: ASSTFPLDSSYNEQF
v_call: TRBV7-6
clone_size: NA
d_call: NA

cdr3_aa: ASSFGSAGEQY
v_call: TRBV5-4
clone_size: few
d_call: NA

cdr3_aa: SASNRRETQY
v_call: TRBV20-1
clone_size: many
d_call: NA

cdr3_aa: ASSYSFGDYNEQF
v_call: TRBV6-5
clone_size: few
d_call: NA

cdr3_aa: ASSQDMGARGNTIY
v_call: TRBV4-3
clone_size: NA
d_call: NA

cdr3_aa: ASSLTRKTQY
v_call: TRBV28
clone_size: NA
d_call: NA

cdr3_aa: ASSARELALH
v_call: TRBV6-6
clone_size: few
d_call: NA

cdr3_aa: ASSLDVGTSYNEQF
v_call: TRBV5-1
clone_size: NA
d_call: NA

cdr3_aa: SVEADSFGGETQY
v_call: TRBV29-1
clone_size: NA
d_call: NA

cdr3_aa: ASSARQASNTEAF
v_call: TRBV7-9
clone_size: NA
d_call: NA

cdr3_aa: ASSYRGTNTGELF
v_call: TRBV5-1
clone_size: NA
d_call: TRBD1

cdr3_aa: ASSIGRGLAGKDPF
v_call: TRBV19
clone_size: NA
d_call: TRBD2

cdr3_aa: ASSPLGTLTNYGYT
v_call: TRBV2
clone_size: NA
d_call: NA

cdr3_aa: ASRTGRETQY
v_call: TRBV6-2/TRBV6-3
clone_size: NA
d_call: TRBD1

cdr3_aa: ASSQAPDRTYEQY
v_call: TRBV4-2
clone_size: once
d_call: NA

cdr3_aa: ASSPTEQGARGTQY
v_call: TRBV18
clone_size: NA
d_call: TRBD1

cdr3_aa: SAGPGTKNIQY
v_call: TRBV20-1
clone_size: NA
d_call: NA

cdr3_aa: ARSTGDSDTQY
v_call: TRBV10-3
clone_size: NA
d_call: TRBD1

cdr3_aa: ATSRDPLLTIGNSPLH
v_call: TRBV15
clone_size: NA
d_call: NA

cdr3_aa: ASSFGSWYEQY
v_call: TRBV7-8
clone_size: few
d_call: NA

cdr3_aa: ASSEAQGLEWYEQY
v_call: TRBV2
clone_size: few
d_call: NA

cdr3_aa: ASSLEFDEQY
v_call: TRBV7-6
clone_size: NA
d_call: NA

cdr3_aa: ASRKGQANTEAF
v_call: TRBV12-3/TRBV12-4
clone_size: NA
d_call: TRBD1

cdr3_aa: ASSERVDAETQY
v_call: TRBV2
clone_size: NA
d_call: NA

cdr3_aa: ASSRGQGEQY
v_call: TRBV4-3
clone_size: NA
d_call: TRBD1

cdr3_aa: SARRGSGSYEQY
v_call: TRBV20-1
clone_size: NA
d_call: NA

cdr3_aa: ASSSTDSGLETQY
v_call: TRBV7-8
clone_size: NA
d_call: NA

cdr3_aa: ASRAGPSYQPQH
v_call: TRBV5-1
clone_size: NA
d_call: NA

cdr3_aa: ASSVGRGGLADTQY
v_call: TRBV9
clone_size: NA
d_call: TRBD2

cdr3_aa: AGQGSNSYNSPLH
v_call: TRBV28
clone_size: few
d_call: TRBD1

cdr3_aa: ASSRVQGSEQF
v_call: TRBV27
clone_size: NA
d_call: NA

cdr3_aa: ASSRAGRADTQY
v_call: TRBV19
clone_size: few
d_call: NA

cdr3_aa: ASSPAKGWGGYT
v_call: TRBV28
clone_size: many
d_call: NA

cdr3_aa: ASRRPYGEHEQF
v_call: TRBV6-2/TRBV6-3
clone_size: few
d_call: NA

cdr3_aa: ASSFSGGHTDTQY
v_call: TRBV7-3
clone_size: NA
d_call: TRBD2

cdr3_aa: ASSYPGQTFYNSPLH
v_call: TRBV6-6
clone_size: NA
d_call: NA

cdr3_aa: ASSPGQGTEAF
v_call: TRBV28
clone_size: many
d_call: TRBD1

cdr3_aa: ASSSGGEKLF
v_call: TRBV6-5
clone_size: NA
d_call: TRBD1

cdr3_aa: AISEQQGDTEAF
v_call: TRBV10-3
clone_size: few
d_call: TRBD1

cdr3_aa: ASSQVVMRPYSNQPQH
v_call: TRBV4-1
clone_size: NA
d_call: NA

cdr3_aa: SARDGGAKGYT
v_call: TRBV20-1
clone_size: few
d_call: NA

cdr3_aa: ASSHLTGQETQY
v_call: TRBV4-1
clone_size: NA
d_call: NA